The 21 T cell receptor beta chains listed next were all sequenced from one sample in a study of blood T cell repertoires in COVID-19. Sequencing used immunoSEQ multiplex PCR; TCRdb keeps in-frame clones, though not all of them. Seen here are 250,000 to 350,000 clones, around 90% observed once, and the top ten hold 3.5% to 5%. Sequences were obtained from PBMCs or T cells enriched from blood (not recorded which). The receptors here all came from a woman between 18 and 29 years old with acute COVID-19.

The chain recombines TRBV3-1 (or the pseudogene TRBV3-2) with TRBJ2-7, with 7 bases matching TRBD2. The CDR3 totals 17 residues. The germline V gene encodes CDR1 LGHDT and CDR2 YNNKEL (reference sequence). With V trimmed by 1 base and J by 2 bases, 11 bases remained unmatched. The CDR3 sequence: CASSQATDLAVPYEQYF. Written as DNA, the CDR3 is TGTGCCAGCAGCCAAGCTACGGATCTAGCGGTCCCCTACGAGCAGTACTTC.

V usage is TRBV11-2 and J usage is TRBJ2-7; the D gene is possibly TRBD1 (6 bases). The V end was cut by 4 bases, the J end by 2 bases, with 12 bases between. CDR3 length: 14 amino acids. Germline V gene sequence: CDR1 SGHAT, CDR2 FQNNGV. DNA of the CDR3: TGTGCCAGCAGCTCCACGACAGGCCCCTACGAGCAGTACTTC. The encoded protein is CASSSTTGPYEQYF.

This clone was recorded once. The chain couples TRBV7-2 to TRBJ1-5, with D uncertain. CDR1 is SGHTA, CDR2 FQGNSA, per germline. Trimming removed 1 base at V and 6 bases at J, with 19 bases between. This CDR3 spans 17 amino acids. CDR3 residues: CASSLVKMSPSGQPQHF. The CDR3 coding sequence is TGTGCCAGCAGCTTAGTTAAGATGTCCCCAAGCGGTCAGCCCCAGCATTTT.

This clone was counted only a few times. The genes are TRBV28 and TRBJ1-3; D ambiguous. The germline V gene encodes CDR1 MDHEN and CDR2 SYDVKM. CDR3 length equals 17 residues. V lost 7 bases and J lost 0, with 19 bases in between. Written as DNA, the CDR3 is TGTGCCAGCACCACTCCCGGAGACGGAAGCTCTGGAAACACCATATATTTT. Its protein is CASTTPGDGSSGNTIYF. Supplemented by reference TRBV28 and TRBJ1-3, the full variable domain reads DVKVTQSSRYLVKRTGEKVFLECVQDMDHENMFWYRQDPGLGLRLIYFSYDVKMKEKGDIPEGYSVSREKKERFSLILESASTNQTSMYLCASTTPGDGSSGNTIYFGEGSWLTVV.

This chain joins TRBV24-1 and TRBJ2-1; 11 nucleotides line up with TRBD2. The V gene end was trimmed by 4 bases and the J gene end by 8 bases; junction bases not matched to a gene: 12. Per the germline V gene, CDR1 is KGHDR and CDR2 is SFDVKD. The CDR3 length is 17 residues. CDR3 residues: CATSDLGASGRSDEQFF. CDR3 sequence (DNA): TGTGCCACCAGTGACCTAGGCGCTAGCGGGAGGAGCGATGAGCAGTTCTTC.

The rearrangement links TRBV2 to TRBJ2-2; 12 bases match TRBD2. Trimming cost V 8 bases and J 5 bases; bases outside gene matches: 15. The germline CDR1 and CDR2 sequences are SNHLY and FYNNEI. The CDR3 loop spans 18 amino acids. CDR3 nucleotide sequence: TGTGCCAGCTGGGATCGACTAGCGGGAGTGTTTGAGACCGGGGAGCTGTTTTTT. The encoded protein is CASWDRLAGVFETGELFF.

This sequence joins TRBV7-9 and TRBJ2-4; D possibly corresponds to TRBD1 (7 bases). Trimming pared 0 bases from V and 6 bases from J, leaving 12 bases between. The CDR3 is 15 amino acids. In germline, CDR1 is SEHNR, CDR2 FQNEAQ (reference sequence). The CDR3 reads CASSLAGQGGNIQYF. CDR3 in DNA: TGTGCCAGCAGCTTAGCAGGGCAGGGGGGAAACATTCAGTACTTC.

This chain joins TRBV5-5 and TRBJ2-5; 7 nucleotides align to TRBD2. With 2 bases clipped from V and 5 bases from J, the junction kept 3 bases outside the gene matches. The CDR3 loop spans 13 amino acids. Germline V gene sequence: CDR1 SGHKS, CDR2 YYEKEE (reference sequence). This CDR3 reads CASSFYGGETQYF. The CDR3 DNA is TGTGCCAGCAGCTTTTACGGGGGGGAGACCCAGTACTTC.

This chain links TRBV5-1 with TRBJ2-2; TRBD1 matches 8 bases. The germline CDR1 and CDR2 sequences are SGHRS and YFSETQ. J lost 7 bases, V lost 0 bases, and 5 bases had no gene match. CDR3 length: 15 residues. The CDR3 here is CASSLVAGGYGELFF. The CDR3 DNA reads TGCGCCAGCAGCTTGGTGGCAGGGGGCTACGGGGAGCTGTTTTTT.

The genes are TRBV27 and TRBJ2-1, with 8 bases fitting TRBD2. CDR3 length: 14 residues. V lost 5 bases to trimming and J lost 7 bases; unmatched junction nucleotides: 7. CDR1 MNHEY and CDR2 SMNVEV come from the germline V gene (reference sequence). CDR3 sequence reads: CASSRGLVRNEQFF. The CDR3 DNA reads TGTGCCAGCAGTCGGGGACTAGTTAGGAATGAGCAGTTCTTC.

The CDR3 DNA reads as TGTGCCAGCAGTGACCCCCGGGAAGACTACGAGCAGTACTTC. It translates to CASSDPREDYEQYF. The chain joins TRBV6-4 to TRBJ2-7, with D perhaps matching TRBD2 (5 bases). CDR3 length equals 14 residues. CDR1 MRHNA and CDR2 SNTAGT come from the germline V gene. Trimming stripped 2 bases from V and 3 bases from J, with 11 bases between.

The chain is built from TRBV5-1 and TRBJ1-3; D is unclear. Trimming cost V 4 bases and J 0 bases, with 11 bases left between them. This CDR3 comprises 15 residues. In germline, CDR1 is SGHRS, CDR2 YFSETQ. This CDR3 is CASSRGETSGNTIYF. CDR3 in DNA: TGCGCCAGCAGCAGAGGAGAGACCTCTGGAAACACCATATATTTT.

The chain links TRBV10-2 to TRBJ1-3, with 9 bases that match TRBD1. The V segment lost 6 bases and the J segment 2 bases; nucleotides outside the gene matches: 5. From germline, CDR1 is WSHSY and CDR2 SAAADI. The CDR3 is 15 amino acids. CDR3 sequence (DNA): TGCGCCAGCAGCGAACAGGGGGCGGCTGGAAACACCATATATTTT. Residues: CASSEQGAAGNTIYF.

This clone has only one observation. This sequence joins TRBV5-6 and TRBJ1-2; 8 bases are a match to TRBD1. The length of the CDR3 is 17 residues. After removal of 3 bases from V and 8 bases from J, the junction contained 18 bases not matched to a gene. In germline, CDR1 is SGHDT, CDR2 YYEEEE. The CDR3: CASSWASGQALWGGYTF. The CDR3, as DNA: TGTGCCAGCAGCTGGGCATCGGGACAGGCCTTATGGGGGGGCTACACCTTC.

This clone was recorded only once. The V and J genes are TRBV18 and TRBJ2-1; 9 positions match TRBD2. The CDR3 contains 16 residues. Germline V gives CDR1 KGHSH, CDR2 LQKENI. Trimming cost V 1 base and J 10 bases; bases outside gene matches: 11. CDR3 nucleotide sequence: TGTGCCAGCTCACCACGTGGCGGGAGGGCCGCTGCCGAGCAGTTCTTC. This translates into CASSPRGGRAAAEQFF.

This sequence joins TRBV3-1 (or the pseudogene TRBV3-2) and TRBJ1-1, with TRBD1 identical over 8 bases. CDR1 is LGHDT, CDR2 YNNKEL, per germline (reference sequence). There are 14 residues in the CDR3. V lost 5 bases to trimming and J lost 6 bases; unmatched junction nucleotides: 8. The CDR3 bases are TGTGCCAGCAGCGGAAGACAGGGGTTGGCTGAAGCTTTCTTT. It encodes CASSGRQGLAEAFF.

V gene TRBV14 combines with J gene TRBJ1-6, with D perhaps TRBD1 (6 bases). Germline CDR1 is SGHDN and CDR2 is FVKESK. There are 14 residues in the CDR3. V lost 4 bases to trimming and J lost 7 bases, with 11 bases between them. The CDR3 DNA reads TGTGCCAGCAGCCGAGGGGGTTACAATTCACCCCTCCACTTT. Translating gives CASSRGGYNSPLHF.

This sequence joins TRBV29-1 and TRBJ1-2; D is unclear. The CDR3 spans 13 residues. Deletions cut 3 bases from V and 5 bases from J, with 13 bases between. Per the germline V gene, CDR1 is SQVTM and CDR2 is ANQGSEA. The CDR3 DNA is TGCAGCGTTGAGAGCTCGGCGGAATATGGCTACACCTTC. Amino acid sequence: CSVESSAEYGYTF.

J is TRBJ1-5 and V is TRBV28; D not resolved. The ends were cut back, 11 bases at V and 7 bases at J, with 18 bases in the middle. This CDR3 region has 13 residues. Germline-derived CDR1 and CDR2 are MDHEN and SYDVKM. The DNA of the CDR3 is TGTGCCGGCTCCGGGTTTACGGGACAGCCCCAGCATTTT. Encoded protein: CAGSGFTGQPQHF.

V usage is TRBV14 and J usage is TRBJ2-7; D unclear. Per germline, CDR1 SGHDN and CDR2 FVKESK. The CDR3 is made up of 15 amino acids. V lost 0 bases and J lost 0, with 9 bases in between. The CDR3 region has the DNA TGTGCCAGCAGCCAAGACACGGGTTACTCCTACGAGCAGTACTTC. It encodes CASSQDTGYSYEQYF.

This chain uses TRBV5-1 with TRBJ1-6, with D possibly matching TRBD1 (5 bases). This CDR3 has 15 residues. Germline CDR1 is SGHRS and CDR2 is YFSETQ. V was trimmed by 4 bases and J by 8 bases, leaving 16 bases between them. The CDR3 is CASSVGPGRDSPLHF. The CDR3 DNA reads as TGCGCCAGCAGCGTGGGGCCTGGGAGAGATTCACCCCTCCACTTT. Looking up the rest from reference TRBV5-1 and TRBJ1-6 gives the full variable domain: KAGVTQTPRYLIKTRGQQVTLSCSPISGHRSVSWYQQTPGQGLQFLFEYFSETQRNKGNFPGRFSGRQFSNSRSEMNVSTLELGDSALYLCASSVGPGRDSPLHFGNGTRLTVT.